The present T cell receptor beta chain was sequenced within a study of early stage breast cancer tumors. Turning to the study itself: ER+/PR+/HER2- status applied to about 80% of the 16 invasive breast tumors.

TCRdb's copy holds only in-frame clones and misses some; the assay was immunoSEQ multiplex PCR. The data hold about 34,000 clones, with roughly four fifths observed a single time. The study's findings and limits: Tumor and normal breast were distinguished via blood comparison in about 90% of the 16 patients. Tumors had roughly 2.3-fold higher T cell density and higher clonality than adjacent normal breast tissue.

This clone was seen a few times. The target antigen is unknown. This TCR was recovered from a person in their thirties with breast cancer. Sample: breast tumor tissue.

This CDR3 is CASSVESFTDTQYF. In DNA form, the CDR3 reads TGTGCCAGCAGCGTAGAATCTTTCACAGATACGCAGTATTTT. This rearrangement joins TRBV9 to TRBJ2-3; D uncertain. Germline-derived CDR1 and CDR2 are SGDLS and YYNGEE. The V end was cut by 0 bases, the J end by 2 bases, with 7 bases between. The CDR3 is 14 residues long. Complete variable domain (other parts from reference TRBV9 and TRBJ2-3): DSGVTQTPKHLITATGQRVTLRCSPRSGDLSVYWYQQSLDQGLQFLIQYYNGEERAKGNILERFSAQQFPDLHSELNLSSLELGDSALYFCASSVESFTDTQYFGPGTRLTVL.